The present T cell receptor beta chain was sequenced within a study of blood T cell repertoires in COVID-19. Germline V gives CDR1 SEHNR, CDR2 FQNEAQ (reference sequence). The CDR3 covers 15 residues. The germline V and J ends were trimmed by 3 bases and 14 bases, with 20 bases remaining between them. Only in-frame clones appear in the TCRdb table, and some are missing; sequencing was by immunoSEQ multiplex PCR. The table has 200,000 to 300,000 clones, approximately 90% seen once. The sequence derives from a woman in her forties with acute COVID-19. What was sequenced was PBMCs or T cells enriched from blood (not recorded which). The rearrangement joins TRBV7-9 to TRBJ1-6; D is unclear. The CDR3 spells CASSFPTADQLTLHF. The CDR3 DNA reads TGTGCCAGCAGCTTTCCTACAGCGGACCAATTGACCCTCCACTTT.